A selection of T cell receptor beta chains follows, all from one sample in a study of technical replicates of blood from a handful of donors. Some clones are missing from TCRdb's copy, which holds only in-frame ones; the method was immunoSEQ multiplex PCR. The sample holds just under 60,000 clones, around 92% seen once. Specimen: PBMCs. The receptor source for this set is a human donor in good health. Some clones in this sample may be carry-over from other donors' samples. Each CDR3 is given with its conserved first and last residue. The D gene is left open where the match is weak. A row's size may be missing; if present it is once, few, many or a size class.

CDR3aa: CASSYSMGQGNYGYTF; CDR3nt: TGTGCCAGCAGTTACTCGATGGGACAGGGGAACTATGGCTACACCTTC; v_gene: TRBV6-5; d_gene: TRBD1; abundance: NA; j_gene: TRBJ1-2
CDR3aa: CASRWNIQSGNEQFF; CDR3nt: TGCGCCAGCAGATGGAATATACAATCGGGTAATGAGCAGTTCTTC; v_gene: TRBV4-3; d_gene: NA; abundance: once; j_gene: TRBJ2-1
CDR3aa: CASSLSSNQPQHF; CDR3nt: TGTGCCAGCAGTCTCAGTAGCAATCAGCCCCAGCATTTT; v_gene: TRBV2; d_gene: NA; abundance: NA; j_gene: TRBJ1-5
CDR3aa: CASSKPGQGFYGYTF; CDR3nt: TGTGCCAGCAGCAAGCCGGGACAGGGGTTCTATGGCTACACCTTC; v_gene: TRBV7-2; d_gene: TRBD1; abundance: NA; j_gene: TRBJ1-2
CDR3aa: CASSPGQPAHYEQYF; CDR3nt: TGTGCCAGCAGCCCCGGACAACCCGCCCACTACGAGCAGTACTTC; v_gene: TRBV7-9; d_gene: NA; abundance: NA; j_gene: TRBJ2-7
CDR3aa: CASSRGGEDYGYTF; CDR3nt: TGTGCCAGCAGCCGGGGGGGGGAAGACTATGGCTACACCTTC; v_gene: TRBV13; d_gene: NA; abundance: NA; j_gene: TRBJ1-2
CDR3aa: CASSSTTVQETQYF; CDR3nt: TGCGCCAGCAGCTCTACGACAGTCCAAGAGACCCAGTACTTC; v_gene: TRBV5-1; d_gene: NA; abundance: few; j_gene: TRBJ2-5
CDR3aa: CSVEVDEGQPQHF; CDR3nt: TGCAGCGTTGAAGTCGACGAGGGTCAGCCCCAGCATTTT; v_gene: TRBV29-1; d_gene: NA; abundance: few; j_gene: TRBJ1-5
CDR3aa: CASSPGTGYNEQFF; CDR3nt: TGTGCCAGCAGCCCCGGGACAGGGTACAATGAGCAGTTCTTC; v_gene: TRBV6-5; d_gene: TRBD1; abundance: few; j_gene: TRBJ2-1
CDR3aa: CASSKTSGTVTGELFF; CDR3nt: TGTGCCAGCAGCAAAACTAGCGGGACCGTCACCGGGGAGCTGTTTTTT; v_gene: TRBV11-3; d_gene: TRBD2; abundance: NA; j_gene: TRBJ2-2
CDR3aa: CASSEYITGGTDTQYF; CDR3nt: TGTGCCAGCAGTGAATACATTACAGGGGGCACAGATACGCAGTATTTT; v_gene: TRBV25-1; d_gene: TRBD1; abundance: once; j_gene: TRBJ2-3
CDR3aa: CASSLARKGGDYGYTF; CDR3nt: TGTGCCAGCAGCTTGGCCCGAAAAGGGGGGGACTATGGCTACACCTTC; v_gene: TRBV5-4; d_gene: NA; abundance: once; j_gene: TRBJ1-2
CDR3aa: CASSLEMGQTEQYF; CDR3nt: TGTGCCAGCAGCTTAGAGATGGGACAAACCGAGCAGTACTTC; v_gene: TRBV7-9; d_gene: NA; abundance: once; j_gene: TRBJ2-7
CDR3aa: CASRPQGSYEQYF; CDR3nt: TGTGCCAGCAGGCCCCAGGGCTCCTACGAGCAGTACTTC; v_gene: TRBV27; d_gene: NA; abundance: NA; j_gene: TRBJ2-7
CDR3aa: CASSLESSSNEQFF; CDR3nt: TGTGCCAGCAGCTTAGAGTCTAGCTCTAATGAGCAGTTCTTC; v_gene: TRBV11-3; d_gene: NA; abundance: few; j_gene: TRBJ2-1
CDR3aa: CASSFAGTYEQYF; CDR3nt: TGTGCCAGCAGCTTCGCAGGGACCTACGAGCAGTACTTC; v_gene: TRBV7-9; d_gene: NA; abundance: once; j_gene: TRBJ2-7
CDR3aa: CASSRGHGGGGYTF; CDR3nt: TGTGCCAGCAGCCGGGGACACGGCGGCGGGGGCTACACCTTC; v_gene: TRBV7-2; d_gene: NA; abundance: NA; j_gene: TRBJ1-2
CDR3aa: CASSQEGQGGQPQHF; CDR3nt: TGCGCCAGCAGCCAAGAGGGACAGGGAGGTCAGCCCCAGCATTTT; v_gene: TRBV4-3; d_gene: TRBD1; abundance: NA; j_gene: TRBJ1-5
CDR3aa: CASSLARSSYNEQFF; CDR3nt: TGTGCCAGCAGCTTAGCGCGTAGCTCCTACAATGAGCAGTTCTTC; v_gene: TRBV7-3; d_gene: NA; abundance: NA; j_gene: TRBJ2-1
CDR3aa: CASSPFGELMNTEAFF; CDR3nt: TGTGCCAGCTCACCTTTCGGGGAGCTCATGAACACTGAAGCTTTCTTT; v_gene: TRBV18; d_gene: NA; abundance: NA; j_gene: TRBJ1-1
CDR3aa: CASSATISGANVLTF; CDR3nt: TGTGCCAGCAGTGCTACCATTTCTGGGGCCAACGTCCTGACTTTC; v_gene: TRBV2; d_gene: NA; abundance: NA; j_gene: TRBJ2-6
CDR3aa: CASSQVGLAGGWYEQYF; CDR3nt: TGCGCCAGCAGCCAGGTGGGACTAGCGGGGGGCTGGTACGAGCAGTACTTC; v_gene: TRBV4-1; d_gene: TRBD2; abundance: NA; j_gene: TRBJ2-7
CDR3aa: CASSIVGGSNTDTQYF; CDR3nt: TGTGCCAGTAGTATTGTGGGCGGGAGTAATACAGATACGCAGTATTTT; v_gene: TRBV19; d_gene: TRBD2; abundance: NA; j_gene: TRBJ2-3
CDR3aa: CASSFQDRVRPTEAFF; CDR3nt: TGCGCCAGCAGCTTCCAAGACAGGGTGAGGCCCACTGAAGCTTTCTTT; v_gene: TRBV5-1; d_gene: TRBD1; abundance: NA; j_gene: TRBJ1-1
CDR3aa: CASSLAGAGAGDNEQFF; CDR3nt: TGCGCCAGCAGCTTGGCCGGAGCGGGGGCCGGGGACAATGAGCAGTTCTTC; v_gene: TRBV5-1; d_gene: TRBD2; abundance: NA; j_gene: TRBJ2-1
CDR3aa: CASSRTRGTGELFF; CDR3nt: TGTGCCAGCAGCCGGACTAGAGGGACCGGGGAGCTGTTTTTT; v_gene: TRBV5-8; d_gene: TRBD2; abundance: NA; j_gene: TRBJ2-2
CDR3aa: CASSRTGREGYTF; CDR3nt: TGTGCCAGCAGCAGGACAGGCCGGGAGGGCTACACCTTC; v_gene: TRBV2; d_gene: TRBD1; abundance: NA; j_gene: TRBJ1-2
CDR3aa: CASSVILPGLAGGGTQYF; CDR3nt: TGTGCCAGCAGTGTTATTCTCCCCGGACTAGCGGGGGGCGGTACGCAGTATTTT; v_gene: TRBV2; d_gene: TRBD2; abundance: NA; j_gene: TRBJ2-3
CDR3aa: CASSTGGMEAGYTF; CDR3nt: TGTGCCAGCTCAACCGGGGGAATGGAGGCTGGCTACACCTTC; v_gene: TRBV25-1; d_gene: NA; abundance: NA; j_gene: TRBJ1-2
CDR3aa: CASSQDYSYNEQFF; CDR3nt: TGCGCCAGCAGCCAGGACTATTCCTACAATGAGCAGTTCTTC; v_gene: TRBV4-3; d_gene: NA; abundance: NA; j_gene: TRBJ2-1
CDR3aa: CASSLGSRGLSGELFF; CDR3nt: TGTGCCAGCAGCTTAGGGAGCAGGGGGCTCTCCGGGGAGCTGTTTTTT; v_gene: TRBV7-2; d_gene: TRBD1; abundance: NA; j_gene: TRBJ2-2
CDR3aa: CASGLGQLENYGYTF; CDR3nt: TGTGCTAGTGGTTTGGGACAGTTGGAAAACTATGGCTACACCTTC; v_gene: TRBV12-5; d_gene: NA; abundance: NA; j_gene: TRBJ1-2
CDR3aa: CATSRGAGRETQYF; CDR3nt: TGTGCCACCAGCAGAGGGGCGGGGCGGGAGACCCAGTACTTC; v_gene: TRBV15; d_gene: NA; abundance: NA; j_gene: TRBJ2-5
CDR3aa: CASTRGGTGGLSEQYF; CDR3nt: TGTGCCAGCACTCGAGGCGGGACAGGGGGTTTGTCTGAGCAGTACTTC; v_gene: TRBV2; d_gene: TRBD1; abundance: NA; j_gene: TRBJ2-7
CDR3aa: CAISESGGEQYF; CDR3nt: TGTGCCATCAGTGAGTCCGGGGGCGAGCAGTACTTC; v_gene: TRBV10-3; d_gene: NA; abundance: once; j_gene: TRBJ2-7
CDR3aa: CAIRGEGGATGELFF; CDR3nt: TGTGCCATCAGGGGGGAGGGCGGGGCAACCGGGGAGCTGTTTTTT; v_gene: TRBV10-3; d_gene: TRBD2; abundance: NA; j_gene: TRBJ2-2
CDR3aa: CASSSEPRPTDTQYF; CDR3nt: TGTGCCAGCAGCTCCGAGCCCAGGCCCACAGATACGCAGTATTTT; v_gene: TRBV11-2; d_gene: NA; abundance: once; j_gene: TRBJ2-3
CDR3aa: CAISERVTDTQYF; CDR3nt: TGTGCCATCAGTGAGCGAGTCACAGATACGCAGTATTTT; v_gene: TRBV10-3; d_gene: NA; abundance: NA; j_gene: TRBJ2-3
CDR3aa: CASSRDRDMDTQYF; CDR3nt: TGTGCCAGTAGCCGAGACAGGGACATGGATACGCAGTATTTT; v_gene: TRBV27; d_gene: TRBD1; abundance: NA; j_gene: TRBJ2-3
CDR3aa: CASSPTATGWLGGANVLTF; CDR3nt: TGTGCCAGCTCACCCACCGCGACAGGGTGGCTGGGTGGGGCCAACGTCCTGACTTTC; v_gene: TRBV18; d_gene: TRBD1; abundance: NA; j_gene: TRBJ2-6
CDR3aa: CATLTTEDTDTQYF; CDR3nt: TGTGCTACTCTTACTACCGAAGACACAGATACGCAGTATTTT; v_gene: TRBV12-5; d_gene: NA; abundance: NA; j_gene: TRBJ2-3
CDR3aa: CASSPTPRTGVYTDTQYF; CDR3nt: TGTGCCAGCAGTCCCACTCCCCGGACAGGAGTGTACACAGATACGCAGTATTTT; v_gene: TRBV5-8; d_gene: TRBD1; abundance: NA; j_gene: TRBJ2-3
CDR3aa: CASSPGGPGELFF; CDR3nt: TGTGCCAGCAGCCCGGGGGGACCCGGGGAGCTGTTTTTT; v_gene: TRBV7-8; d_gene: TRBD2; abundance: NA; j_gene: TRBJ2-2
CDR3aa: CASSDQGQVGYGYTF; CDR3nt: TGTGCCAGCAGTGATCAGGGACAAGTCGGCTATGGCTACACCTTC; v_gene: TRBV2; d_gene: NA; abundance: NA; j_gene: TRBJ1-2
CDR3aa: CASSRPTGPWEQYF; CDR3nt: TGTGCCAGCAGCCGGCCGACTGGCCCCTGGGAGCAGTACTTC; v_gene: TRBV5-8; d_gene: NA; abundance: NA; j_gene: TRBJ2-7
CDR3aa: CASSLWTSGRTDTQYF; CDR3nt: TGTGCCAGCAGCTTATGGACTAGCGGACGCACAGATACGCAGTATTTT; v_gene: TRBV11-2; d_gene: TRBD2; abundance: NA; j_gene: TRBJ2-3
CDR3aa: CASSSRDRLTGELFF; CDR3nt: TGTGCCAGCAGCTCCCGGGACAGGTTGACCGGGGAGCTGTTTTTT; v_gene: TRBV7-9; d_gene: TRBD1; abundance: few; j_gene: TRBJ2-2
CDR3aa: CASLRGALYNEQFF; CDR3nt: TGTGCCAGCCTTCGGGGGGCGCTTTACAATGAGCAGTTCTTC; v_gene: TRBV2; d_gene: NA; abundance: NA; j_gene: TRBJ2-1
CDR3aa: CASSSIAGLNEQFF; CDR3nt: TGTGCCAGCAGCTCAATAGCGGGACTGAATGAGCAGTTCTTC; v_gene: TRBV7-6; d_gene: TRBD2; abundance: NA; j_gene: TRBJ2-1
CDR3aa: CASSSSGGYNEQFF; CDR3nt: TGCGCCAGCAGCTCCTCAGGGGGCTACAATGAGCAGTTCTTC; v_gene: TRBV5-1; d_gene: TRBD1; abundance: many; j_gene: TRBJ2-1
CDR3aa: CASIGQFGGGYTF; CDR3nt: TGTGCCAGCATTGGACAGTTTGGTGGTGGCTACACCTTC; v_gene: TRBV28; d_gene: NA; abundance: NA; j_gene: TRBJ1-2